This TCR beta chain derives from a study of CD8 T cell repertoires and HIV-1 epitope variants. Germline assignment: CDR1 SGHKS and CDR2 YYEKEE (reference sequence). This CDR3 contains 12 residues. Trimming took 4 bases from V and 3 from J, leaving 5 bases between them. Clones were sequenced by immunoSEQ multiplex PCR, and TCRdb holds only the in-frame ones, with some missing. The sample contains under 6,500 clones, approximately 60% of which appear only once. By share, this clone counts as medium-sized (0.01 to 0.1%). Antigen specificity is unknown. Sequenced material: cultured CD8+ T cells derived from PBMCs. This TCR came from a male donor with HIV. The V call is TRBV5-5, the J call TRBJ1-5; no clear D. This CDR3 is CASSDHNQPQHF. DNA for the CDR3: TGTGCCAGCAGCGATCACAATCAGCCCCAGCATTTT. Full variable domain (outside the CDR3, taken from reference TRBV5-5 and TRBJ1-5): DAGVTQSPTHLIKTRGQQVTLRCSPISGHKSVSWYQQVLGQGPQFIFQYYEKEERGRGNFPDRFSARQFPNYSSELNVNALLLGDSALYLCASSDHNQPQHFGDGTRLSIL.